This T cell receptor beta chain came from a study of molecular identifiers for immune sequencing clone quantification. About the research overall: Four of five splits of RNA from approximately 22,000 or 94,000 naive CD8 cells were sequenced in replicates. Findings and limits, study-wide: Clones exceeding 20 RNA copies carried over 99% of effector molecules but under 1% of naive-cell molecules. Among about a million naive cells, spiked Jurkat TCR RNA from a single cell was reportedly detectable.

In this sample, this clonotype turned up many times. What it binds is unknown. In preparing bulk TCR libraries, previously described methods and listed TCR primers were used. TCRdb processed the PCR reads anew with MiXCR; each CDR3 protein has one entry. Seen here are about 630,000 distinct CDR3 sequences, about 25% observed once, and the top ten hold around 0.78%. V shed 4 bases and J shed 3 bases, with 21 bases lying between them. The germline V gene encodes CDR1 LGHNA and CDR2 YSLEER. CDR3 length: 17 residues. Source material: naive CD8+ T cells from blood, with Jurkat cell RNA spiked in. The sample's subset: FACS-sorted CD8+CD4-CCR7+CD45RA+ naive T cells. This receptor was identified in a human donor in good health. Some libraries in this study had Jurkat cell RNA spiked in. V usage is TRBV4-3 and J usage is TRBJ1-2; perhaps TRBD1 as D (5 bases). CDR3 residues: CASSPRTHDSGHYGYTF. In DNA, the CDR3 is TGCGCCAGCAGCCCCAGGACCCACGACAGCGGACACTATGGCTACACCTTC.